The 24 T cell receptor beta chains below come from one sample, sequenced in a study of cytomegalovirus exposure and HLA in healthy donors. The study ran its PCR with 60 Vbeta and 13 Jbeta primers. The assay was immunoSEQ multiplex PCR, and TCRdb's table has in-frame clones only and misses some. The sample shows some 98,000 clones, around four fifths of them seen only once. The sample consisted of PBMCs. The receptor source for this set is a female donor in good health and CMV-seropositive.

The chain joins TRBV28 to TRBJ2-4, with TRBD1 matching 8 bases. The CDR3 sequence is 14 residues long. V dropped 4 bases and J dropped 9; count of bases not matched to a gene: 8. Looked up from germline, CDR1 is MDHEN and CDR2 is SYDVKM. DNA of the CDR3: TGTGCCAGCAGTTATTCTGGACAGGGAGGCATTCAGTACTTC. This translates into CASSYSGQGGIQYF.

This clone was detected only once. CDR3 protein: CASSPSGSGSYEQYF. DNA for the CDR3: TGTGCCAGCAGTCCGAGCGGGAGCGGGTCCTACGAGCAGTACTTC. The V gene is TRBV28, the J gene TRBJ2-5, with 8 positions matching TRBD2. The closer fit of TRBJ2-7 to the DNA end suggests the J call may be wrong. The CDR3 covers 15 residues. Germline CDR1 and CDR2: MDHEN and SYDVKM.

The chain recombines TRBV19 with TRBJ1-1; possibly TRBD1 for D (5 bases). CDR1 is LNHDA, CDR2 SQIVND, per germline (reference sequence). V lost 2 bases and J lost 4, with 14 bases in between. The CDR3 is 15 residues long. The CDR3 loop is CASSIFLGGGTEAFF. The DNA of the CDR3 is TGTGCCAGTAGTATATTTTTGGGGGGGGGCACTGAAGCTTTCTTT.

The chain is built from TRBV28 and TRBJ1-1, with 9 bases lining up with TRBD1. With V trimmed by 6 bases and J by 1 base, 9 bases remained unmatched. CDR3 size: 16 residues. Germline CDR1 is MDHEN and CDR2 is SYDVKM. The CDR3 spells CASSPTGTGPNTEAFF. The CDR3 DNA is TGTGCCAGCAGCCCTACCGGGACAGGGCCGAACACTGAAGCTTTCTTT.

This clone was found once. The chain joins TRBV19 to TRBJ1-2, with a possible D match to TRBD1 (6 bases). The V end was cut by 6 bases, the J end by 3 bases, with 14 bases between. The CDR3 runs 14 residues. Germline CDR1 is LNHDA and CDR2 is SQIVND (reference sequence). CDR3 residues: CASSTQGKDYGYTF. DNA of the CDR3: TGTGCCAGTAGCACACAGGGTAAGGACTATGGCTACACCTTC.

This chain connects TRBV9 to TRBJ2-7; the D is unclear. The germline CDR1 and CDR2 sequences are SGDLS and YYNGEE. With 0 bases removed from V and 4 bases from J, the gap between germline ends came to 8 bases. This CDR3 has 13 amino acids. In DNA form, the CDR3 reads TGTGCCAGCAGCGTAGGCCAGAATTACGAGCAGTACTTC. Its translation: CASSVGQNYEQYF.

V is TRBV7-9 and J is TRBJ2-5, with a possible D match to TRBD2 (5 bases). Germline-derived CDR1 and CDR2 are SEHNR and FQNEAQ (reference sequence). This CDR3 spans 14 amino acids. The V gene lost 3 bases and the J gene lost 0 bases, with 8 bases spanning the gap. This CDR3 is CASSFQRYQETQYF. For the CDR3, the DNA is TGTGCCAGCAGCTTCCAGCGGTACCAAGAGACCCAGTACTTC.

This rearrangement joins TRBV4-1 to TRBJ1-5, with a tentative D call TRBD1 (6 bases). The CDR3 spans 15 residues. CDR1 and CDR2 (germline): MGHRA, YSYEKL. Trimming stripped 6 bases from V and 4 bases from J, with 16 bases between. CDR3 DNA sequence: TGCGCCAGCAGTCAGACGGGACAAGGAAATCAGCCCCAGCATTTT. It encodes CASSQTGQGNQPQHF.

Concerning this clone: Other DNA sequences in the same sample also yield this CDR3. The rearrangement uses TRBV27 and TRBJ2-5, with D hard to call. CDR1 is MNHEY and CDR2 is SMNVEV in the germline V gene (reference sequence). V was shortened by 4 bases and J by 4 bases, with 4 bases between the two germline ends. This CDR3 comprises 11 residues. In DNA, the CDR3 is TGTGCCAGCAGTTCTCGAGAGACCCAGTACTTC. Translated, it gives CASSSRETQYF.

The chain recombines TRBV7-9 with TRBJ1-1; D is unclear. V gave up 1 base and J gave up 5 bases, with 20 bases separating them. From germline, CDR1 is SEHNR and CDR2 FQNEAQ (reference sequence). This CDR3 is built from 17 residues. CDR3 DNA sequence: TGTGCCAGCAGCTTAGTCCTGCGGGCAGGATCGAGGACTGAAGCTTTCTTT. Translating gives CASSLVLRAGSRTEAFF.

The chain joins TRBV5-1 to TRBJ2-7; TRBD1 matches 7 bases. The CDR3 runs 14 residues. Trimming took 4 bases from V and 0 from J; bases not matched to a gene: 4. Germline values: CDR1 SGHRS, CDR2 YFSETQ. The CDR3 reads CASSARDSSYEQYF. The DNA for the CDR3 is TGCGCCAGCAGCGCCCGGGACAGCTCCTACGAGCAGTACTTC.

The chain carries TRBV2 and TRBJ2-5; weak D call: TRBD1 (5 bases). Between the trimmed V and J ends, which lost 8 bases and 2 bases, there was a span of 18 bases. CDR3 size: 15 residues. Germline V gene lookup returns CDR1 SNHLY and CDR2 FYNNEI. CDR3 in amino acids: CASEPHSGLQETQYF. CDR3 sequence (DNA): TGTGCCAGCGAACCGCATTCAGGGTTACAAGAGACCCAGTACTTC.

The V call is TRBV25-1, the J call TRBJ2-1; D gene unclear. Germline values: CDR1 MGHDK, CDR2 SYGVNS. This CDR3 has 11 amino acids. Between the trimmed V and J ends, which lost 6 bases and 8 bases, there was a span of 8 bases. The chain's CDR3 is CASSYSDEQFF. In DNA, the CDR3 is TGTGCCAGCAGCTACTCCGATGAGCAGTTCTTC.

The chain recombines TRBV5-6 with TRBJ2-7; 9 bases map to TRBD1. V was pared by 3 bases and J by 5 bases, with 9 bases of the junction left unmatched. This CDR3 region has 15 residues. In germline, CDR1 is SGHDT, CDR2 YYEEEE. The CDR3 protein is CASSSSGTGLDEQYF. The CDR3 DNA follows: TGTGCCAGCAGCTCATCCGGGACAGGGCTCGACGAGCAGTACTTC.

V and J are TRBV14 and TRBJ1-6; D might be TRBD1 (6 bases). V was trimmed by 2 bases and J by 5 bases, leaving 10 bases between them. The CDR3 is made up of 15 amino acids. Germline assignment: CDR1 SGHDN and CDR2 FVKESK. CDR3 coding DNA: TGTGCCAGCAGCCAAACGGACAGCCATAATTCACCCCTCCACTTT. This encodes CASSQTDSHNSPLHF.

The rearrangement links TRBV28 to TRBJ2-7; TRBD2 might be the D (6 bases). The CDR3 runs to 13 residues. Germline CDR1 is MDHEN and CDR2 is SYDVKM. Trimming shortened V by 8 bases and J by 0 bases, and 11 bases separated the two germline ends. CDR3: CASSTRGSYEQYF. The CDR3 nucleotides read TGTGCCAGCTCGACTAGGGGCTCCTACGAGCAGTACTTC.

With respect to this clone: Compared with germline, one end of the junction differs, possibly owing to a read error. This rearrangement joins TRBV7-9 to TRBJ2-7, with 9 nucleotides matching TRBD2. Germline CDR1 reads SEHNR; CDR2 reads FQNEAQ (reference sequence). This CDR3 contains 16 residues. CDR3 coding DNA: TGTGCCCGCAGTCCCGTAGCGGGGGACCGTCCCTACGAGCAGTACTTC. Translating gives CARSPVAGDRPYEQYF.

This clone was counted between two and nine times. The chain uses TRBV18 and TRBJ1-2; TRBD1 matches at 7 bases. Germline CDR1 KGHSH, CDR2 LQKENI. This CDR3 is 13 amino acids long. Trimming removed 6 bases from V and 2 bases from J; junction bases left unmatched: 3. CDR3 DNA: TGTGCCAGCTCTGAACAGGGGAACTATGGCTACACCTTC. Residues: CASSEQGNYGYTF.

V gene TRBV6-1 combines with J gene TRBJ2-7; TRBD1 aligns across 8 bases. Germline CDR1 is MNHNS and CDR2 is SASEGT. The V gene end was trimmed by 3 bases and the J gene end by 0 bases; junction bases not matched to a gene: 7. The CDR3 runs to 16 residues. CDR3 DNA: TGTGCCAGCAGTGATAGGACAGGGAGGTCCTCCTACGAGCAGTACTTC. This translates into CASSDRTGRSSYEQYF.

This chain joins TRBV5-5 and TRBJ1-2; D call uncertain. CDR3 length: 13 amino acids. The V end was cut by 2 bases, the J end by 0 bases, with 5 bases between. Germline CDR1 is SGHKS and CDR2 is YYEKEE (reference sequence). DNA of the CDR3: TGTGCCAGCAGCTTCGGGGCTAACTATGGCTACACCTTC. It translates to CASSFGANYGYTF.

V is TRBV11-1 and J is TRBJ1-1, with 8 nucleotides matching TRBD1. The germline V gene encodes CDR1 SGHAT and CDR2 FQDESV (reference sequence). The V segment lost 2 bases and the J segment 0 bases; nucleotides outside the gene matches: 2. This CDR3 is built from 15 residues. The CDR3 nucleotides are TGTGCCAGCAGCTTACACAGGGGGGTGAACACTGAAGCTTTCTTT. Translated, it gives CASSLHRGVNTEAFF.

V and J are TRBV6-5 and TRBJ1-6; TRBD1 agrees at 7 bases. The CDR3 is 14 amino acids. CDR1 is MNHEY and CDR2 is SVGAGI in the germline V gene. The J segment lost 8 bases and the V segment lost 6 bases, leaving 7 bases of the junction unmatched. The CDR3, as DNA: TGTGCCAGCAGGGGGGAACAGGGGTATTCACCCCTCCACTTT. Its translation: CASRGEQGYSPLHF.

The chain employs TRBV29-1 and TRBJ2-3; 7 bases agree with TRBD2. Germline lookup yields CDR1 SQVTM and CDR2 ANQGSEA. With V trimmed by 4 bases and J by 2 bases, 3 bases remained unmatched. This CDR3 is built from 13 residues. CDR3 amino acids: CSVARDYTDTQYF. In DNA form, the CDR3 reads TGCAGCGTTGCCCGGGACTACACAGATACGCAGTATTTT.

The chain uses TRBV7-6 and TRBJ2-5; 10 bases line up with TRBD1. The V gene's germline CDR1 is SGHVS and CDR2 FNYEAQ. The CDR3 covers 15 residues. The junction had 8 bases not matched to a gene; V was cut back by 5 bases and J by 5 bases. The CDR3 DNA reads TGTGCCAGCAGCCCGTTGGACAGGGGGGGTGAGACCCAGTACTTC. Residues: CASSPLDRGGETQYF.